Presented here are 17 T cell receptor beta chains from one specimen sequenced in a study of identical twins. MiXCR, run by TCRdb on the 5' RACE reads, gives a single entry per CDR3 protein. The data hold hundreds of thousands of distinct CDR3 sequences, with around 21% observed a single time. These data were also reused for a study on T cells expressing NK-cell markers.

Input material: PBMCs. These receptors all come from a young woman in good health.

CDR3 bases: TGTGCCAGCGGACGACAGCCACATCAGCCCCAGCATTTT. Translating gives CASGRQPHQPQHF. The V and J genes are TRBV3-1 and TRBJ1-5; a possible D gene is TRBD1 (5 bases). Germline lookup yields CDR1 LGHDT and CDR2 YNNKEL (reference sequence). The V and J ends lost 8 bases and 5 bases respectively, with 13 bases between them. The CDR3 extends over 13 amino acids.

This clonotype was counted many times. CDR3: CSARDVRGGNYGYTF. The CDR3 region has the DNA TGCAGTGCTAGAGATGTCAGGGGAGGGAACTATGGCTACACCTTC. V gene TRBV20-1 combines with J gene TRBJ1-2; D may be TRBD1 (6 bases). Germline V lookup: CDR1 DFQATT, CDR2 SNEGSKA (reference sequence). Trimming left V 0 bases short and J 2 bases short, with 13 bases between. The CDR3 loop spans 15 amino acids.

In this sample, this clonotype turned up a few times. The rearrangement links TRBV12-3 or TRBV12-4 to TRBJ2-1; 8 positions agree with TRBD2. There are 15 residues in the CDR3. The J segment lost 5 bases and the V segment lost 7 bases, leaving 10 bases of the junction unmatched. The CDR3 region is CASTPFSGEHNEQFF. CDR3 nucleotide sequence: TGTGCCAGCACCCCATTTAGCGGGGAGCACAATGAGCAGTTCTTC.

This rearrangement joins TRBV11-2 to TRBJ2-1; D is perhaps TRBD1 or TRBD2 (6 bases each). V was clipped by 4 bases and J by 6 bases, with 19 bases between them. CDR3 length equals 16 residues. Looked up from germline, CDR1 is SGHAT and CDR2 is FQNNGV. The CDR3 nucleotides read TGTGCCAGCAGCTCTGGAGGGGGGCCAAGTTTCAATGAGCAGTTCTTC. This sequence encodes CASSSGGGPSFNEQFF.

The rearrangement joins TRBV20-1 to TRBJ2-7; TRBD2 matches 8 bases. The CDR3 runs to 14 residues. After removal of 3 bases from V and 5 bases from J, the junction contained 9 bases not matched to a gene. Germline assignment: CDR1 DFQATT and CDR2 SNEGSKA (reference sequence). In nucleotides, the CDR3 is TGCAGTGCTAGGCGGACTAGCATCCCCAACGAGCAGTACTTC. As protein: CSARRTSIPNEQYF.

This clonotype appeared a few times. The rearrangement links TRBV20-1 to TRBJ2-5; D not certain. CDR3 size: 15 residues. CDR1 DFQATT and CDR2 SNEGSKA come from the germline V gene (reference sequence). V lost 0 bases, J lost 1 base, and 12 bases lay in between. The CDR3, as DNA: TGCAGTGCTAGAGATTTCCAGTTTATCCAAGAGACCCAGTACTTC. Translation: CSARDFQFIQETQYF.

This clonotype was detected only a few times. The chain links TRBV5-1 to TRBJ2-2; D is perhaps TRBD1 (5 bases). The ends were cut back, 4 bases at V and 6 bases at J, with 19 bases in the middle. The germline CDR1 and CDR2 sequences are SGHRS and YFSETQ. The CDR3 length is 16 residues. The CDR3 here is CASSHQGRATPGELFF. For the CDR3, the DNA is TGCGCCAGCAGCCATCAGGGCAGGGCCACCCCCGGGGAGCTGTTTTTT.

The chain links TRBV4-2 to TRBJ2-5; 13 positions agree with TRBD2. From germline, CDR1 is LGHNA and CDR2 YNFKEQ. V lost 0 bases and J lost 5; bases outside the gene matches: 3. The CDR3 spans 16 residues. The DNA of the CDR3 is TGTGCCAGCAGCCAAGAACTAGCGGGGGGGCCGGAGACCCAGTACTTC. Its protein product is CASSQELAGGPETQYF.

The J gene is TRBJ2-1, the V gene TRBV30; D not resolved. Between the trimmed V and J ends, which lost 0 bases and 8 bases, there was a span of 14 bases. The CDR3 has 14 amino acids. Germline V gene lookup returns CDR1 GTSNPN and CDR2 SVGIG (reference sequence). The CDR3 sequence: CAWSVQTLSYEQFF. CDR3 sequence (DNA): TGTGCCTGGAGTGTACAGACTCTGAGCTATGAGCAGTTCTTC.

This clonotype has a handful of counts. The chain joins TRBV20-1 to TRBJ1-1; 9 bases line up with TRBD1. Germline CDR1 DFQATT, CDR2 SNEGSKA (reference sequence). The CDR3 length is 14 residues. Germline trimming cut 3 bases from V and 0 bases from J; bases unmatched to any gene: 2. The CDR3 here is CSARGQGMNTEAFF. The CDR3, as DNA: TGCAGTGCTAGGGGACAGGGAATGAACACTGAAGCTTTCTTT.

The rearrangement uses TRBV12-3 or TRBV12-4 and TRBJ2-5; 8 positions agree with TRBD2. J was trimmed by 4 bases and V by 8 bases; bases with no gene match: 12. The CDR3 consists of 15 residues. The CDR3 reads CASGTSGGRAETQYF. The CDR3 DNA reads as TGTGCCAGCGGAACTAGCGGAGGGAGGGCAGAGACCCAGTACTTC.

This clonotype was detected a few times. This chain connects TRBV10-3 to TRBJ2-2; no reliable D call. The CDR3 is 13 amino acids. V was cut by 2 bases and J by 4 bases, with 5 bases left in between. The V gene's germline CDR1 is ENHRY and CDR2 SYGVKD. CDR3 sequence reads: CAISETGTGELFF. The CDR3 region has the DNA TGTGCCATCAGTGAGACGGGCACCGGGGAGCTGTTTTTT.

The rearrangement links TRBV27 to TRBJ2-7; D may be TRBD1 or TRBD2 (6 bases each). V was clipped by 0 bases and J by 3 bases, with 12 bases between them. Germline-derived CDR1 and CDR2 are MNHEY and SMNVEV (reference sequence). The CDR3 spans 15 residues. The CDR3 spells CASSLSFGGHYEQYF. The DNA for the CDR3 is TGTGCCAGCAGTTTATCGTTTGGGGGGCACTACGAGCAGTACTTC.

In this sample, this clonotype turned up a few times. CDR3 in amino acids: CATSREGEGTNEKLFF. CDR3 DNA sequence: TGTGCCACCAGCAGGGAGGGGGAAGGCACTAATGAAAAACTGTTTTTT. The genes are TRBV15 and TRBJ1-4; D is possibly TRBD1 (6 bases). The V end was cut by 3 bases, the J end by 2 bases, with 13 bases between. The germline gives CDR1 LNHNV, CDR2 YYDKDF (reference sequence). The CDR3 is 16 residues long.

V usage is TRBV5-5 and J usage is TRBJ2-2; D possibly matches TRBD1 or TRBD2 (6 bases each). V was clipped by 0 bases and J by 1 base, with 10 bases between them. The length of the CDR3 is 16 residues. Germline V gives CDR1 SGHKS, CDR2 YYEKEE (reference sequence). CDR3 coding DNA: TGTGCCAGCAGCTTGGACGGGGGCCGGAACACCGGGGAGCTGTTTTTT. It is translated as CASSLDGGRNTGELFF.

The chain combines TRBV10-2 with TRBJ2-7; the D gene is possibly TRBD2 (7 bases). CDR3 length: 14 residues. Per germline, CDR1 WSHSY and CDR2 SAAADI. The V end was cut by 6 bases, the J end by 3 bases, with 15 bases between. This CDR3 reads CASRGGLSSYEQYF. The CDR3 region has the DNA TGCGCCAGCAGGGGGGGGCTTTCTAGCTACGAGCAGTACTTC.

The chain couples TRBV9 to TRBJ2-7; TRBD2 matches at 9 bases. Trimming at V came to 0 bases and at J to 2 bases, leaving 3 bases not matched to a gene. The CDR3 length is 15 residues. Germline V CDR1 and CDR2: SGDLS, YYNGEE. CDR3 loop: CASSVGAGGAYEQYF. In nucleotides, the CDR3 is TGTGCCAGCAGCGTAGGAGCGGGAGGTGCCTACGAGCAGTACTTC.